Following are 5 T cell receptor beta chains from one sample sequenced in a study of vaccination effects on CD4 cells after COVID-19. Sequencing in the ViraFEST assay came after antigen-specific CD4+ T cells had been expanded with viral peptide pools, which were used to stimulate PBMC. The authors isolated CD4+ T cells after around nine days of culture. This table comes from immunoSEQ multiplex PCR, and its TCRdb copy is limited to in-frame clones, with some not included. The sample carries about 60,000 clones, roughly 79% recorded once. These receptors lack a known antigen. This specimen consisted of CD4+ T cells from PBMCs cultured with HCoV-229E spike peptides, obtained before COVID-19 vaccination. Receptor source: a human donor who received a COVID-19 vaccine.

The chain uses TRBV27 and TRBJ2-1; 10 positions agree with TRBD1. Per the germline V gene, CDR1 is MNHEY and CDR2 is SMNVEV (reference sequence). The CDR3 is 16 amino acids. With V trimmed by 5 bases and J by 5 bases, 9 bases remained unmatched. CDR3: CASSHDRDRGNNEQFF. The CDR3 bases are TGTGCCAGCAGTCACGACCGGGACAGGGGTAACAATGAGCAGTTCTTC.

The V call is TRBV6-2 or TRBV6-3, the J call TRBJ1-2, with a possible D match to TRBD1 (5 bases). The CDR3 loop spans 15 amino acids. The V gene's germline CDR1 is MNHEY and CDR2 SVGEGT. The ends were cut back, 0 bases at V and 4 bases at J, with 12 bases in the middle. CDR3 amino acids: CASSYSQGVGYGYTF. The CDR3 bases are TGTGCCAGCAGTTACTCTCAGGGTGTGGGCTATGGCTACACCTTC.

The chain has TRBV10-1 and TRBJ1-6, with D perhaps TRBD1 (6 bases). CDR1 is WNHNN and CDR2 is SYGVQD in the germline V gene (reference sequence). The CDR3 covers 15 residues. Trimming removed 5 bases at V and 9 bases at J, with 17 bases between. The CDR3 loop is CASSPGTTAFSPLHF. For the CDR3, the DNA is TGCGCCAGCAGTCCCGGGACAACGGCATTTTCACCCCTCCACTTT.

This chain uses TRBV28 with TRBJ2-1; perhaps D is TRBD1 or TRBD2 (6 bases each). V shed 7 bases and J shed 6 bases, with 16 bases lying between them. The CDR3 has 14 amino acids. Looked up from germline, CDR1 is MDHEN and CDR2 is SYDVKM. Written as DNA, the CDR3 is TGTGCCAGCAATAAGGGGGGATCACCCAATGAGCAGTTCTTC. Its protein is CASNKGGSPNEQFF.

V is TRBV7-9 and J is TRBJ1-2; 11 positions agree with TRBD1. Germline assignment: CDR1 SEHNR and CDR2 FQNEAQ (reference sequence). The J segment lost 6 bases and the V segment lost 1 base, leaving 13 bases of the junction unmatched. The CDR3 contains 18 residues. The CDR3 here is CASSLGDPGQGVVHGYTF. The CDR3 nucleotides are TGTGCCAGCAGCTTAGGGGACCCGGGACAGGGGGTAGTTCATGGCTACACCTTC.